Shown below are 23 T cell receptor beta chains from a single sample sequenced in a study of blood T cell repertoires in COVID-19. Repertoires were generated with immunoSEQ multiplex PCR, while TCRdb's copy carries only in-frame clones and drops some. There are about 60,000 clones in the sample; approximately 91% occur only once, and around 3.5% lies in the top ten. Sequencing was done on a sample of peripheral blood. Source of these receptors: a man between 45 and 60 years old with active COVID-19.

The chain links TRBV29-1 to TRBJ2-3; 8 bases line up with TRBD1. The ends lost 3 bases at V and 2 bases at J; junction bases unmatched: 7. Germline V gene data show CDR1 as SQVTM and CDR2 as ANQGSEA. This CDR3 spans 15 amino acids. CDR3 amino acids: CSVDQGGQVTDTQYF. The CDR3 nucleotides read TGCAGCGTTGACCAGGGGGGACAGGTCACAGATACGCAGTATTTT.

This chain links TRBV19 with TRBJ1-2, with TRBD1 matching 9 bases. CDR1 is LNHDA and CDR2 is SQIVND in the germline V gene (reference sequence). The CDR3 extends over 16 amino acids. The ends lost 3 bases at V and 4 bases at J; junction bases unmatched: 9. Here the CDR3 reads CASSMGGQGGSYGYTF. CDR3 DNA: TGTGCCAGTAGTATGGGGGGACAGGGCGGAAGCTATGGCTACACCTTC.

The rearrangement links TRBV10-1 to TRBJ1-4; 7 bases fit TRBD1. CDR3 size: 15 residues. In germline, CDR1 is WNHNN, CDR2 SYGVQD (reference sequence). The V segment lost 6 bases and the J segment 5 bases; nucleotides outside the gene matches: 9. CDR3 sequence (DNA): TGCGCCAGCAGCGTTATGGGGGACAGAAATGAAAAACTGTTTTTT. The encoded protein is CASSVMGDRNEKLFF.

The chain joins TRBV6-5 to TRBJ1-6; D remains unclear. Germline CDR1 MNHEY, CDR2 SVGAGI. The CDR3 extends over 13 amino acids. V lost 6 bases and J lost 7, with 10 bases in between. CDR3 in DNA: TGTGCCAGCAGCACCCCAGGAAATTCACCCCTCCACTTT. Translated: CASSTPGNSPLHF.

This clone showed up just a few times. Other nucleotide sequences from this sample produce the same CDR3. The rearrangement links TRBV5-1 to TRBJ2-7; TRBD1 matches at 11 bases. Germline V gene lookup returns CDR1 SGHRS and CDR2 YFSETQ. The ends lost 2 bases at V and 1 base at J; junction bases unmatched: 2. The CDR3 spans 15 residues. CDR3 region: CASSLGQGASYEQYF. For the CDR3, the DNA is TGCGCCAGCAGCTTAGGACAGGGGGCGTCCTACGAGCAGTACTTC.

The J gene is TRBJ1-1, the V gene TRBV7-9; 9 bases agree with TRBD1. V was pared by 1 base and J by 8 bases, with 5 bases of the junction left unmatched. Germline CDR1 is SEHNR and CDR2 is FQNEAQ (reference sequence). This CDR3 comprises 14 residues. The CDR3 loop is CASSLGEQGAEAFF. As DNA, the CDR3 is TGTGCCAGCAGCTTAGGCGAACAGGGGGCGGAAGCTTTCTTT.

The chain links TRBV3-1 (or the pseudogene TRBV3-2) to TRBJ1-1, with 8 bases fitting TRBD1. Trimming at V came to 5 bases and at J to 4 bases, leaving 6 bases not matched to a gene. The CDR3 runs 14 residues. The germline V gene encodes CDR1 LGHDT and CDR2 YNNKEL (reference sequence). The CDR3 region is CASSFRTGTTEAFF. CDR3 DNA sequence: TGTGCCAGCAGCTTCCGGACAGGGACCACTGAAGCTTTCTTT.

J is TRBJ2-7 and V is TRBV2; TRBD1 matches 7 bases. The ends lost 3 bases at V and 5 bases at J; junction bases unmatched: 16. This CDR3 contains 17 residues. The germline CDR1 and CDR2 sequences are SNHLY and FYNNEI. The CDR3 bases are TGTGCCAGCAGTGAGGACAGGTTGGGGCGCCCGCCCCACGAGCAGTACTTC. Protein product: CASSEDRLGRPPHEQYF.

The J gene is TRBJ2-5, the V gene TRBV27; D unresolved. V gave up 3 bases and J gave up 2 bases, with 7 bases separating them. The CDR3 contains 13 residues. CDR1 and CDR2 (germline): MNHEY, SMNVEV (reference sequence). The CDR3 loop reads CASSLSQQETQYF. In DNA form, the CDR3 reads TGTGCCAGCAGTTTGTCGCAGCAAGAGACCCAGTACTTC.

This chain connects TRBV9 to TRBJ2-7, with TRBD2 identical over 9 bases. CDR3 length: 16 residues. Germline V gene sequence: CDR1 SGDLS, CDR2 YYNGEE. After removal of 0 bases from V and 5 bases from J, the junction contained 9 bases not matched to a gene. The CDR3 spells CASSVGRTSVFNEQYF. CDR3 nucleotide sequence: TGTGCCAGCAGCGTAGGCAGGACTAGCGTCTTCAACGAGCAGTACTTC. Based on the CDR3 plus reference TRBV9 and TRBJ2-7, the full variable domain is DSGVTQTPKHLITATGQRVTLRCSPRSGDLSVYWYQQSLDQGLQFLIQYYNGEERAKGNILERFSAQQFPDLHSELNLSSLELGDSALYFCASSVGRTSVFNEQYFGPGTRLTVT.

This sequence joins TRBV4-1 and TRBJ2-6; TRBD1 aligns across 7 bases. The CDR3 extends over 14 amino acids. Germline V gene lookup returns CDR1 MGHRA and CDR2 YSYEKL. With 1 base clipped from V and 17 bases from J, the junction kept 11 bases outside the gene matches. DNA for the CDR3: TGCGCCAGCAGCCAAGGGCCCAGGAGGACAGGAATGACTTTC. Residues: CASSQGPRRTGMTF.

CDR3 loop: CASSPPGQGSYNEQFF. In DNA, the CDR3 is TGTGCCAGCTCACCCCCGGGACAGGGGTCCTACAATGAGCAGTTCTTC. J is TRBJ2-1 and V is TRBV18; the match to TRBD1 covers 10 bases. Germline CDR1 and CDR2: KGHSH and LQKENI. The CDR3 is 16 amino acids. The V segment lost 3 bases and the J segment 1 base; nucleotides outside the gene matches: 3.

The chain combines TRBV4-3 with TRBJ2-7; D unclear. Trimming shortened V by 4 bases and J by 2 bases, and 15 bases separated the two germline ends. This CDR3 is 15 amino acids long. CDR1 is LGHNA and CDR2 is YSLEER in the germline V gene. CDR3 in amino acids: CASSLSVVSTYEQYF. Written as DNA, the CDR3 is TGCGCCAGCAGCCTAAGCGTGGTATCTACCTACGAGCAGTACTTC.

This chain joins TRBV7-8 and TRBJ1-6; the match to TRBD1 covers 9 bases. Germline V gives CDR1 SGHVS, CDR2 FQNEAQ. With 5 bases clipped from V and 10 bases from J, the junction kept 6 bases outside the gene matches. CDR3 length: 14 residues. CDR3 sequence reads: CASSKGQGGSPLHF. CDR3 bases: TGTGCCAGCAGCAAGGGACAGGGCGGGTCACCCCTCCACTTT. Full variable domain (rest looked up from reference TRBV7-8 and TRBJ1-6): GAGVSQSPRYKVAKRGQDVALRCDPISGHVSLFWYQQALGQGPEFLTYFQNEAQLDKSGLPSDRFFAERPEGSVSTLKIQRTQQEDSAVYLCASSKGQGGSPLHFGNGTRLTVT.

The chain recombines TRBV19 with TRBJ1-1, with 9 bases identical to TRBD1. Germline V gene lookup returns CDR1 LNHDA and CDR2 SQIVND (reference sequence). The CDR3 loop spans 15 amino acids. V trimming: 6 bases; J trimming: 1 base; junction bases outside the gene matches: 6. The CDR3 nucleotides read TGTGCCAGTAGCCCGGGACAGGGCGGGAACACTGAAGCTTTCTTT. It encodes CASSPGQGGNTEAFF.

The gene calls are TRBV5-1 and TRBJ2-1; 8 bases are shared with TRBD2. The V gene's germline CDR1 is SGHRS and CDR2 YFSETQ. V dropped 0 bases and J dropped 2; count of bases not matched to a gene: 4. The CDR3 extends over 16 amino acids. The CDR3, as DNA: TGCGCCAGCAGCTTGGACGCCGGGGGGGCCTACAATGAGCAGTTCTTC. It specifies CASSLDAGGAYNEQFF.

The J gene is TRBJ2-5, the V gene TRBV5-1; TRBD2 might be the D (7 bases). This CDR3 has 14 amino acids. The germline V and J ends were trimmed by 4 bases and 4 bases, with 14 bases remaining between them. The germline CDR1 and CDR2 sequences are SGHRS and YFSETQ. The CDR3 loop is CASSTGGIGETQYF. Here the CDR3 DNA reads TGCGCCAGCAGCACGGGGGGCATAGGAGAGACCCAGTACTTC. Complete variable domain (other parts from reference TRBV5-1 and TRBJ2-5): KAGVTQTPRYLIKTRGQQVTLSCSPISGHRSVSWYQQTPGQGLQFLFEYFSETQRNKGNFPGRFSGRQFSNSRSEMNVSTLELGDSALYLCASSTGGIGETQYFGPGTRLLVL.

In its sample, this clone was seen a few times. The rearrangement joins TRBV18 to TRBJ2-1; D possibly corresponds to TRBD1 (6 bases). CDR1 and CDR2 (germline): KGHSH, LQKENI. The CDR3 runs 17 residues. V was shortened by 0 bases and J by 6 bases, with 18 bases between the two germline ends. CDR3 sequence: CASSPPRGADQINEQFF. CDR3 in DNA: TGTGCCAGCTCACCACCCAGGGGCGCCGACCAGATCAATGAGCAGTTCTTC. The whole variable domain, filled in from reference TRBV18 and TRBJ2-1, reads NAGVMQNPRHLVRRRGQEARLRCSPMKGHSHVYWYRQLPEEGLKFMVYLQKENIIDESGMPKERFSAEFPKEGPSILRIQQVVRGDSAAYFCASSPPRGADQINEQFFGPGTRLTVL.

The V and J genes are TRBV12-3 or TRBV12-4 and TRBJ2-1, with 12 bases that match TRBD2. The J segment lost 12 bases and the V segment lost 2 bases, leaving 2 bases of the junction unmatched. The CDR3 covers 13 residues. Here the CDR3 reads CASSLLAGGRQFF. In nucleotides, the CDR3 is TGTGCCAGCAGTTTACTAGCGGGGGGGCGGCAGTTCTTC.

The V and J genes are TRBV9 and TRBJ2-1; D perhaps matches TRBD2 (5 bases). Germline assignment: CDR1 SGDLS and CDR2 YYNGEE. The CDR3 totals 13 residues. V dropped 2 bases and J dropped 4 bases, with 7 bases sitting between them. CDR3 sequence (DNA): TGTGCCAGCAGCGTGGACTTGTACAATGAGCAGTTCTTC. Its protein is CASSVDLYNEQFF.

The genes are TRBV6-1 and TRBJ2-3; 7 nucleotides agree with TRBD2. This CDR3 is built from 16 residues. V shed 1 base and J 8 bases; nucleotides not matched to a gene: 12. Per the germline V gene, CDR1 is MNHNS and CDR2 is SASEGT. CDR3 protein: CASSEGVGGTLGTQYF. The DNA of the CDR3 is TGTGCCAGCAGTGAAGGTGTGGGGGGGACCCTGGGTACGCAGTATTTT.

The J gene is TRBJ2-1, the V gene TRBV28; D unclear. The ends were cut back, 4 bases at V and 0 bases at J, with 16 bases in the middle. Germline CDR1 is MDHEN and CDR2 is SYDVKM. The CDR3 sequence is 17 residues long. CDR3 in amino acids: CASSSLMGPSSYNEQFF. In DNA form, the CDR3 reads TGTGCCAGCAGTTCCCTAATGGGCCCGAGCTCCTACAATGAGCAGTTCTTC.

The chain employs TRBV6-5 and TRBJ2-1; 9 bases fit TRBD2. CDR3 length: 14 amino acids. V shed 8 bases and J 9 bases; nucleotides not matched to a gene: 11. Germline V gene data show CDR1 as MNHEY and CDR2 as SVGAGI. CDR3: CASRPRGGLGEQFF. As DNA, the CDR3 is TGTGCCAGCCGTCCGCGGGGGGGCCTTGGTGAGCAGTTCTTC.